These 12 T cell receptor beta chains originate from one sample sequenced in a study of molecular identifiers for immune sequencing clone quantification (dated by TCRdb to the late 2010s). Preparation of the library involved PCR. TCRdb shows the sequencer as Illumina HiSeq 4000. TCRdb reprocessed the public reads (quality trimming at Q25 with fastp, clone calling with MiXCR) and kept in-frame beta chains. Merged by CDR3 protein, the rows form single entries marked with the most common genes and DNA. In all, the sample holds about 640,000 distinct CDR3 sequences, and just under 20% of those were seen once. The biggest ten clones account for about 0.9% of the sample. Sequencing was carried out using naive CD8+ T cells from blood, with Jurkat cell RNA spiked in. Per the publication, the cell subset or site label means: FACS-sorted CD8+CD4-CCR7+CD45RA+ naive T cells. The source of these receptors is a human donor in good health. Some libraries in this study had Jurkat cell RNA spiked in.

On this clonotype itself: No conserved phenylalanine or tryptophan is present at the end of the CDR3, so a read error is the likely explanation. The chain carries TRBV7-9 and TRBJ2-4; 7 bases align to TRBD2. The CDR3 runs 16 residues. Per the germline V gene, CDR1 is SEHNR and CDR2 is FQNEAQ (reference sequence). Written as DNA, the CDR3 is TGTGCCAGCAGCTTGGGAGGGGAGATAGCCAAAAACGTTCAGTACCTC. Translated: CASSLGGEIAKNVQYL.

This clonotype was observed many times. The CDR3 DNA reads TGTGCCACCAGCAGAGATCTAAACCCCGCAGATACGCAGTATTTT. This translates into CATSRDLNPADTQYF. J is TRBJ2-3 and V is TRBV15, with no clear D. Per germline, CDR1 LNHNV and CDR2 YYDKDF (reference sequence). Trimming stripped 0 bases from V and 4 bases from J, with 11 bases between. The CDR3 runs 15 residues.

This clonotype was counted a few times. The J gene is TRBJ2-1, the V gene TRBV20-1; possibly TRBD2 for D (5 bases). CDR1 and CDR2 from the germline V gene are DFQATT and SNEGSKA (reference sequence). This CDR3 is built from 14 residues. V was trimmed by 6 bases and J by 3 bases, leaving 15 bases between them. Here the CDR3 reads CSAGLLGGYNEQFF. The CDR3 nucleotides read TGCAGTGCCGGACTTTTAGGAGGCTACAATGAGCAGTTCTTC.

A single count supports this clonotype. Possible read error: a much larger clone is one base away. No conserved phenylalanine or tryptophan is present at the end of the CDR3, so a read error is the likely explanation. This chain joins TRBV6-6 and TRBJ1-1, with D maybe TRBD1 (6 bases). This CDR3 region has 14 residues. Germline CDR1 is MNHNY and CDR2 is SVGAGI (reference sequence). V lost 4 bases, J lost 7 bases, and 16 bases lay in between. The CDR3 here is CASSSRGGTLEAFS. The CDR3 DNA follows: TGTGCCAGCAGTTCTAGGGGGGGAACCCTTGAAGCTTTCTCT.

In its sample, this clonotype was seen many times. This rearrangement joins TRBV27 to TRBJ1-2, with a tentative D call TRBD1 (6 bases). The germline CDR1 and CDR2 sequences are MNHEY and SMNVEV (reference sequence). This CDR3 is 15 amino acids long. The V and J ends lost 3 bases and 8 bases respectively, with 19 bases between them. The DNA of the CDR3 is TGTGCCAGCAGTTTTGGCCCGCTGACAGGCGGCGGCTACACCTTC. Amino acid sequence: CASSFGPLTGGGYTF.

This clonotype came up many times. V gene TRBV29-1 combines with J gene TRBJ2-1; no reliable D call. From germline, CDR1 is SQVTM and CDR2 ANQGSEA. The CDR3 spans 14 residues. Trimming took 4 bases from V and 0 from J, leaving 10 bases between them. CDR3 protein: CSVVGTSSYNEQFF. CDR3 in DNA: TGCAGCGTTGTGGGCACGAGCTCCTACAATGAGCAGTTCTTC.

The chain couples TRBV3-2 to TRBJ2-2; TRBD1, the table's D call, was not compared with the DNA. TRBV3-2 is listed as a pseudogene. This CDR3 spans 19 amino acids. The CDR3 loop is CASSQVYQGVTTNTGELFF. The DNA of the CDR3 is TGTGCCAGCAGCCAAGTTTATCAGGGGGTGACCACGAACACCGGGGAGCTGTTTTTT.

This clonotype has ten or more counts. Written as DNA, the CDR3 is TGCAGCGTGGGGCCGAGGGCAGATACGCAGTATTTT. It specifies CSVGPRADTQYF. V and J are TRBV29-1 and TRBJ2-3, with D perhaps given as TRBD1 or TRBD2 (5 bases each). Looked up from germline, CDR1 is SQVTM and CDR2 is ANQGSEA. The CDR3 totals 12 residues. Trimming pared 6 bases from V and 4 bases from J, leaving 11 bases between.

This clonotype was seen a few times. The V gene is TRBV7-9, the J gene TRBJ2-1; 7 nucleotides agree with TRBD1. The V gene end was trimmed by 2 bases and the J gene end by 1 base; junction bases not matched to a gene: 8. CDR3 length: 17 amino acids. From germline, CDR1 is SEHNR and CDR2 FQNEAQ (reference sequence). The CDR3 protein is CASSLPTGAPSYNEQFF. The CDR3 DNA sequence: TGTGCCAGCAGCTTACCAACAGGGGCGCCTTCCTACAATGAGCAGTTCTTC.

This clonotype was counted ten times or more. The rearrangement uses TRBV30 and TRBJ2-1; 10 positions match TRBD2. The V segment lost 0 bases and the J segment 4 bases; nucleotides outside the gene matches: 3. The CDR3 loop spans 15 amino acids. Germline lookup yields CDR1 GTSNPN and CDR2 SVGIG (reference sequence). This CDR3 is CAWSVSSGSYNEQFF. DNA for the CDR3: TGTGCCTGGAGTGTCTCTAGCGGGAGTTACAATGAGCAGTTCTTC.

A note on this clonotype: A clone one base away is much larger, so this may be a read error. The V and J genes are TRBV7-9 and TRBJ1-1, with unresolved D. Germline V gene data show CDR1 as SEHNR and CDR2 as FQNEAQ (reference sequence). The ends were cut back, 7 bases at V and 4 bases at J, with 13 bases in the middle. This CDR3 has 13 residues. CDR3 in amino acids: CASNFRPSTEAFF. For the CDR3, the DNA is TGTGCCAGCAACTTCCGTCCGAGCACTGAAGCTTTCTTT.

Note on this clonotype: Its ends do not fully match the called genes, so a read error is possible. The chain recombines TRBV7-9 with TRBJ2-1; no definite D call. The CDR3 is 12 amino acids. CDR1 SEHNR and CDR2 FQNEAQ come from the germline V gene (reference sequence). The CDR3 protein is CASSIDPHRWSF. DNA of the CDR3: TGTGCCAGCAGCATAGACCCGCACCGTTGGTCCTTC.